This TCR beta chain comes out of a study of vaccination effects on CD4 cells after COVID-19. CD4+ T cells specific for antigen were expanded with viral peptide pools by the ViraFEST assay before sequencing. Researchers isolated CD4+ T cells once approximately eleven days of culture had elapsed. Absence of prior SARS-CoV-2 infection characterized the vaccine recipients, who showed negative nucleocapsid antibodies. Each well held around 2 million PBMC cultured with around 10 ug/ml peptides and 10 IU/ml IL-2. Half the medium was replaced with IL-2 medium on days 3 and 7. As to this clone: Its cognate antigen is unknown.

The CDR3 is 15 amino acids. V was trimmed by 7 bases and J by 2 bases, leaving 16 bases between them. Germline CDR1 reads SGHTS; CDR2 reads YDEGEE. This table comes from immunoSEQ multiplex PCR, and its TCRdb copy is limited to in-frame clones, with some not included. The sample lists 35,000 to 50,000 clones; under 70% were seen once. This chain connects TRBV5-8 to TRBJ1-5; D unclear. Specimen: CD4+ T cells from PBMCs cultured with HCoV-OC43 spike peptides, collected before COVID-19 vaccination. Subset noted: HCoV-OC43 spike overlapping peptide pool stimulation. The TCR comes from a human donor who received a COVID-19 vaccine. The CDR3 loop reads CASPSELSRNQPQHF. CDR3 in DNA: TGTGCCAGCCCATCAGAACTTAGCCGCAATCAGCCCCAGCATTTT.